Listed here are 18 T cell receptor beta chains from one sample, sequenced in a study of T cell changes during pregnancy in multiple sclerosis. The protocol was immunoSEQ multiplex PCR, while the TCRdb copy is restricted to in-frame clones and leaves out a portion. The table has about 83,000 clones, roughly nine tenths seen once; the top ten hold around 3.4%. The sample in question was PBMCs, obtained in the first trimester of pregnancy. These TCRs come from a female donor in good health, serving as a control in a pregnancy study. Some clones in this sample may be carry-over from other donors' samples.

The chain combines TRBV27 with TRBJ1-1, with a tentative D call TRBD1 (5 bases). The germline V and J ends were trimmed by 3 bases and 4 bases, with 9 bases remaining between them. Germline V gene data show CDR1 as MNHEY and CDR2 as SMNVEV (reference sequence). This CDR3 is built from 13 residues. This CDR3 reads CASSLGRGTEAFF. The CDR3 region has the DNA TGTGCCAGCAGTTTGGGGAGGGGCACTGAAGCTTTCTTT.

This rearrangement joins TRBV4-2 to TRBJ1-3; 7 bases agree with TRBD1. The CDR3 has 17 residues. With V trimmed by 3 bases and J by 8 bases, 16 bases remained unmatched. CDR1 is LGHNA, CDR2 YNFKEQ, per germline. CDR3 protein: CASSQVIVADRRDTIYF. In DNA, the CDR3 is TGTGCCAGCAGCCAGGTTATCGTAGCGGACAGGCGGGACACCATATATTTT.

The V call is TRBV7-3, the J call TRBJ2-7, with 9 nucleotides matching TRBD2. After removal of 2 bases from V and 4 bases from J, the junction contained 6 bases not matched to a gene. The CDR3 sequence is 15 residues long. Germline V CDR1 and CDR2: SGHTA, FQGTGA. CDR3 coding DNA: TGTGCCAGCAGCTTAGTAGCGGGAGAAAAATACGAGCAGTACTTC. It is translated as CASSLVAGEKYEQYF.

The chain has TRBV14 and TRBJ1-3; 9 bases are a match to TRBD1. The junction had 5 bases not matched to a gene; V was cut back by 4 bases and J by 1 base. Germline-derived CDR1 and CDR2 are SGHDN and FVKESK. The length of the CDR3 is 16 residues. CDR3 protein: CASSRTTGGSGNTIYF. The CDR3 coding sequence is TGTGCCAGCAGCCGCACGACAGGGGGATCTGGAAACACCATATATTTT.

The chain joins TRBV2 to TRBJ2-5; D unclear. Germline V gives CDR1 SNHLY, CDR2 FYNNEI. CDR3 size: 11 residues. Trimming left V 7 bases short and J 13 bases short, with 16 bases between. The CDR3 region is CASTDSARGYF. The CDR3 DNA follows: TGTGCCAGCACCGACTCTGCCCGCGGGTACTTC.

This clone was observed a single time. The chain links TRBV18 to TRBJ2-1, with a weak D call TRBD1 (5 bases). CDR1 and CDR2 (germline): KGHSH, LQKENI. V lost 0 bases, J lost 9 bases, and 15 bases lay in between. The CDR3 loop spans 15 amino acids. The CDR3 DNA reads as TGTGCCAGCTCACCACCTACAGGCCGTTGGGGTGAGCAGTTCTTC. This gives the protein CASSPPTGRWGEQFF.

V is TRBV9 and J is TRBJ2-1, with 9 bases identical to TRBD1. This CDR3 has 15 residues. From germline, CDR1 is SGDLS and CDR2 YYNGEE. With 0 bases clipped from V and 5 bases from J, the junction kept 3 bases outside the gene matches. The CDR3 region is CASSVGQGVHNEQFF. DNA of the CDR3: TGTGCCAGCAGCGTAGGACAGGGGGTCCACAATGAGCAGTTCTTC. Drawing the rest from reference TRBV9 and TRBJ2-1, the complete variable domain is DSGVTQTPKHLITATGQRVTLRCSPRSGDLSVYWYQQSLDQGLQFLIQYYNGEERAKGNILERFSAQQFPDLHSELNLSSLELGDSALYFCASSVGQGVHNEQFFGPGTRLTVL.

This rearrangement joins TRBV5-4 to TRBJ1-2, with 10 bases lining up with TRBD1. Germline-derived CDR1 and CDR2 are SGHNT and YYREEE (reference sequence). The V gene end was trimmed by 4 bases and the J gene end by 6 bases; junction bases not matched to a gene: 9. The CDR3 totals 15 residues. The CDR3 loop is CASSIPGQGKDGYTF. CDR3 coding DNA: TGTGCCAGCAGCATCCCGGGACAGGGGAAGGATGGCTACACCTTC.

This clone was picked up one time. The rearrangement uses TRBV7-6 and TRBJ1-3, with a weak D call TRBD1 (5 bases). This CDR3 spans 16 amino acids. Trimming left V 1 base short and J 0 bases short, with 10 bases between. The V gene's germline CDR1 is SGHVS and CDR2 FNYEAQ. CDR3 residues: CASSLGAGGSGNTIYF. CDR3 nucleotides: TGTGCCAGCAGCTTAGGTGCGGGGGGCTCTGGAAACACCATATATTTT.

The chain combines TRBV11-2 with TRBJ2-3; 8 bases are a match to TRBD1. With V trimmed by 3 bases and J by 1 base, 3 bases remained unmatched. This CDR3 is 15 amino acids long. Germline CDR1 and CDR2: SGHAT and FQNNGV. The CDR3 reads CASSLMTGGTDTQYF. In nucleotides, the CDR3 is TGTGCCAGCAGCTTGATGACAGGGGGCACAGATACGCAGTATTTT.

This clone was recorded once. The chain has TRBV13 and TRBJ1-3; TRBD1 matches at 8 bases. CDR1 PRHDT and CDR2 FYEKMQ come from the germline V gene (reference sequence). The V segment lost 4 bases and the J segment 2 bases; nucleotides outside the gene matches: 1. The CDR3 length is 14 residues. The DNA of the CDR3 is TGTGCCAGCAGCTCGACAGGGGCTGGAAACACCATATATTTT. This sequence encodes CASSSTGAGNTIYF.

V usage is TRBV28 and J usage is TRBJ1-2, with TRBD1 as a possible D gene (5 bases). This CDR3 spans 14 amino acids. V lost 3 bases, J lost 8 bases, and 16 bases lay in between. Germline V CDR1 and CDR2: MDHEN, SYDVKM. DNA for the CDR3: TGTGCCAGCAGTTTGGCCACGGGGGGGAGCGGCTACACCTTC. Its protein product is CASSLATGGSGYTF.

The chain links TRBV7-9 to TRBJ1-1, with TRBD1 matching over 7 bases. CDR1 and CDR2 from the germline V gene are SEHNR and FQNEAQ (reference sequence). The CDR3 sequence is 15 residues long. V shed 5 bases and J 7 bases; nucleotides not matched to a gene: 13. The CDR3 sequence is CASSDRDRRPLEAFF. In DNA form, the CDR3 reads TGTGCCAGCAGCGACCGGGACAGACGACCCCTTGAAGCTTTCTTT. The whole variable domain, remainder taken from reference TRBV7-9 and TRBJ1-1, is DTGVSQNPRHKITKRGQNVTFRCDPISEHNRLYWYRQTLGQGPEFLTYFQNEAQLEKSRLLSDRFSAERPKGSFSTLEIQRTEQGDSAMYLCASSDRDRRPLEAFFGQGTRLTVV.

The chain links TRBV19 to TRBJ1-5; a weak D match, TRBD1 (5 bases). V was clipped by 5 bases and J by 3 bases, with 11 bases between them. The germline CDR1 and CDR2 sequences are LNHDA and SQIVND (reference sequence). There are 14 residues in the CDR3. The CDR3 here is CASSSRGINQPQHF. CDR3 bases: TGTGCCAGTAGTTCTCGGGGGATCAATCAGCCCCAGCATTTT.

The J gene is TRBJ1-4, the V gene TRBV6-1; no definite D call. The CDR3 is 13 amino acids. Trimming left V 7 bases short and J 5 bases short, with 11 bases between. CDR1 is MNHNS, CDR2 SASEGT, per germline. CDR3 region: CASTPARNEKLFF. CDR3 bases: TGTGCCAGCACCCCAGCCAGGAATGAAAAACTGTTTTTT.

DNA of the CDR3: TGTGCCAGCACGGATAGCGGGAGTTTCAATGAGCAGTTCTTC. Translation: CASTDSGSFNEQFF. This chain links TRBV2 with TRBJ2-1; 9 bases agree with TRBD2. Germline CDR1 is SNHLY and CDR2 is FYNNEI. V lost 7 bases and J lost 6; bases outside the gene matches: 7. The length of the CDR3 is 14 residues.

The V call is TRBV19, the J call TRBJ2-2; weak D call: TRBD2 (7 bases). The CDR3 is made up of 16 amino acids. V was clipped by 6 bases and J by 7 bases, with 21 bases between them. Germline values: CDR1 LNHDA, CDR2 SQIVND (reference sequence). The CDR3 region has the DNA TGTGCCAGTAGACGGAGAACTGGAGGGGGGGTCGGGGAGCTGTTTTTT. Protein: CASRRRTGGGVGELFF.

The CDR3 reads CASSQETGLGYTF. CDR3 sequence (DNA): TGCGCCAGCAGCCAAGAGACCGGGTTAGGCTACACCTTC. This chain links TRBV4-1 with TRBJ1-2; D is unclear. This CDR3 region has 13 residues. Germline lookup yields CDR1 MGHRA and CDR2 YSYEKL. V was clipped by 0 bases and J by 8 bases, with 10 bases between them.